This note documents a single T cell receptor (beta chain) sequence. Original analysis: Reference gene primer amplification gave estimated nucleated cell counts. Produced via immunoSEQ multiplex PCR; TCRdb's table is partial and in-frame only. That table is the source of V, J and clone size, and D and trimming were worked out from the DNA. Of approximately 250,000 clones in the sample, roughly 80% are singletons; the top ten hold around 6.5%. This entry comes from a study of blood T cell repertoires in COVID-19. About the research overall: PBMCs, B-cell-depleted T cells, or T cells provided the cDNA or gDNA that made up the material.

This CDR3 contains 14 residues. With V trimmed by 5 bases and J by 7 bases, 4 bases remained unmatched. The V gene's germline CDR1 is SQVTM and CDR2 ANQGSEA. The TCR sequence derives from a woman aged 55-75 years with active or convalescent COVID-19. Sequencing input: peripheral blood. The chain joins TRBV29-1 to TRBJ2-1; 14 nucleotides agree with TRBD2. In nucleotides, the CDR3 is TGCAGCGTTAGGACTAGCGGGGGGTGGAATGAGCAGTTCTTC. It encodes CSVRTSGGWNEQFF.